These 10 T cell receptor beta chains originate from one sample sequenced in a study of OX40 agonist ivuxolimab in advanced cancers. Generated by immunoSEQ multiplex PCR, the TCRdb table keeps only in-frame clones and is missing some. The data hold approximately 77,000 clones, with approximately 80% observed a single time. Here the sequenced sample was CD4+ or CD8+ T cells sorted from blood, taken in a trial of the OX40 agonist ivuxolimab. All receptors derive from an adult with an advanced solid tumor such as melanoma, head and neck, liver or kidney cancer.

The chain uses TRBV18 and TRBJ1-4; 8 bases align to TRBD1. CDR3 length equals 13 residues. Germline CDR1 KGHSH, CDR2 LQKENI. Unmatched junction bases numbered 6, after V lost 8 bases and J lost 7 bases. The CDR3 DNA reads as TGTGCCAGCAAGGAACAGGGGGGTGAAAAACTGTTTTTT. The encoded protein is CASKEQGGEKLFF.

V usage is TRBV7-3 and J usage is TRBJ2-1, with 9 nucleotides matching TRBD1. Germline CDR1 SGHTA, CDR2 FQGTGA. The CDR3 loop spans 16 amino acids. J lost 1 base, V lost 6 bases, and 7 bases had no gene match. CDR3 in amino acids: CASRLPGTGSYNEQFF. The CDR3 DNA follows: TGTGCCAGCAGGCTGCCCGGGACAGGGTCCTACAATGAGCAGTTCTTC.

This clone was detected ten times or more. The chain employs TRBV6-6 and TRBJ1-2, with TRBD1 identical over 9 bases. Germline CDR1 reads MNHNY; CDR2 reads SVGAGI (reference sequence). This CDR3 comprises 14 residues. V gave up 6 bases and J gave up 3 bases; unmatched junction bases: 5. This CDR3 is CASSRGTGYYGYTF. CDR3 in DNA: TGTGCCAGCAGCCGAGGGACAGGGTACTATGGCTACACCTTC.

This clone has a count of ten or more. The rearrangement links TRBV7-5 to TRBJ2-7. TRBV7-5 is classified as a pseudogene. The CDR3 is made up of 17 amino acids. The CDR3: CARSYLGAPVRGRGQYF. CDR3 in DNA: TGTGCCAGAAGCTATCTAGGTGCCCCAGTCCGGGGGCGGGGGCAGTACTTC.

V is TRBV27 and J is TRBJ2-1, with 14 bases that match TRBD2. CDR1 and CDR2 from the germline V gene are MNHEY and SMNVEV (reference sequence). The length of the CDR3 is 16 residues. Losses at the gene ends were 5 bases for V and 4 bases for J; bases not matched to a gene: 4. In DNA, the CDR3 is TGTGCCAGCAGTCCCCGACTAGCGGGAGGGTACAATGAGCAGTTCTTC. It is translated as CASSPRLAGGYNEQFF.

V is TRBV7-2 and J is TRBJ2-6, with 7 bases aligning to TRBD1. The germline V gene has CDR1 SGHTA and CDR2 FQGNSA. This CDR3 has 15 residues. V lost 4 bases, J lost 2 bases, and 2 bases stayed unmatched. CDR3 coding DNA: TGTGCCAGCAGCTCCGGACAGGCTGGGGCCAACGTCCTGACTTTC. It codes for CASSSGQAGANVLTF.

The chain links TRBV5-1 to TRBJ2-2, with TRBD1 matching 8 bases. V lost 6 bases, J lost 0 bases, and 7 bases stayed unmatched. This CDR3 region has 16 residues. Germline V gene lookup returns CDR1 SGHRS and CDR2 YFSETQ. This CDR3 is CASISGGTTNTGELFF. CDR3 DNA sequence: TGCGCCAGCATATCAGGGGGCACCACGAACACCGGGGAGCTGTTTTTT.

The V gene is TRBV6-1, the J gene TRBJ1-2; TRBD1 matches 9 bases. With V trimmed by 9 bases and J by 4 bases, 3 bases remained unmatched. The CDR3 loop spans 12 amino acids. In germline, CDR1 is MNHNS, CDR2 SASEGT. The CDR3 sequence: CASTGGAYGYTF. CDR3 coding DNA: TGTGCCAGTACAGGGGGCGCCTATGGCTACACCTTC.

The chain recombines TRBV7-9 with TRBJ2-3; 14 bases are shared with TRBD2. The V gene's germline CDR1 is SEHNR and CDR2 FQNEAQ (reference sequence). V was pared by 4 bases and J by 6 bases, with 6 bases of the junction left unmatched. CDR3 length: 16 residues. The CDR3 is CASSWGLAGVADTQYF. As DNA, the CDR3 is TGTGCCAGCAGCTGGGGACTAGCGGGAGTGGCGGATACGCAGTATTTT.

This clone occurred a few times. The chain uses TRBV4-3 and TRBJ2-1; 11 positions agree with TRBD2. V trimming: 0 bases; J trimming: 14 bases; junction bases outside the gene matches: 6. This CDR3 spans 14 amino acids. In germline, CDR1 is LGHNA, CDR2 YSLEER. In nucleotides, the CDR3 is TGCGCCAGCAGCCAAGATCAAACTAGCGGGAGTAAGTTCTTC. It encodes CASSQDQTSGSKFF.